This TCR beta chain was sequenced for a study of PD-L1 blockade in urothelial cancer. Background on the study: The patients' atezolizumab therapy, 1,200 mg intravenously every 3 weeks, started at some point between 2014 and 2015. Male patients with bladder-origin urothelial cancer numbered about 90% of the roughly 29.

Each PCR reaction had synthetic TCR analog templates spiked into it. Sequencing was performed with immunoSEQ multiplex PCR; in TCRdb, only in-frame clones are kept and a portion is missing. The sample lists roughly 16,000 clones, 87% occurring once. Germline CDR1 reads MNHNS; CDR2 reads SASEGT. The CDR3 is 13 residues long. Trimming removed 5 bases at V and 1 base at J, with 8 bases between. The TCR originated in a man aged 45 to 65 with urothelial cancer. V usage is TRBV6-1 and J usage is TRBJ1-1, with D tentatively TRBD1 (6 bases). The sample was PBMCs, taken around atezolizumab (anti-PD-L1) treatment. The CDR3 nucleotides are TGTGCCAGCAGTTTACAGGGGAACACTGAAGCTTTCTTT. Amino acids: CASSLQGNTEAFF.